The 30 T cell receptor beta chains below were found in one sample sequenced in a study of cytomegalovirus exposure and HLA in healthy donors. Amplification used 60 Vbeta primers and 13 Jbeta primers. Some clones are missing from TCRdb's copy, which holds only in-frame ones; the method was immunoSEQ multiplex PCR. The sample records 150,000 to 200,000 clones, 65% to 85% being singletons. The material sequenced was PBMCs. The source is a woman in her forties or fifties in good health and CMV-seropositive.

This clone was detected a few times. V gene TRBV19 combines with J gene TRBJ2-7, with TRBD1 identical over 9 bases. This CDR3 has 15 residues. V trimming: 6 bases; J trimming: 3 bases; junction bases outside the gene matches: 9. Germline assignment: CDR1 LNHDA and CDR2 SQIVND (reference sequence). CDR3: CASSINRDRVYEQYF. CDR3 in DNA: TGTGCCAGTAGCATAAACCGGGACAGGGTCTACGAGCAGTACTTC.

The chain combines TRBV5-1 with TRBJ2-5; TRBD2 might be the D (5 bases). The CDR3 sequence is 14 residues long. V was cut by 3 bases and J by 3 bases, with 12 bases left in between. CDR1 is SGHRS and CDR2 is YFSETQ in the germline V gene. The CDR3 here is CASSYSGKEETQYF. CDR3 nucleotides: TGCGCCAGCAGCTACTCGGGGAAGGAAGAGACCCAGTACTTC.

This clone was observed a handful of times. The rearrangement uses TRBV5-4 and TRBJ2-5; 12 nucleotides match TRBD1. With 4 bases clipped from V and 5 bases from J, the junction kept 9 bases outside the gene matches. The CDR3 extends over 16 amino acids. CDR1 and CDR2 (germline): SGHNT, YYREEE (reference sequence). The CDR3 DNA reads TGTGCCAGCAGCCTGCGGGACAGGGGGCCGGGTGAGACCCAGTACTTC. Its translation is CASSLRDRGPGETQYF.

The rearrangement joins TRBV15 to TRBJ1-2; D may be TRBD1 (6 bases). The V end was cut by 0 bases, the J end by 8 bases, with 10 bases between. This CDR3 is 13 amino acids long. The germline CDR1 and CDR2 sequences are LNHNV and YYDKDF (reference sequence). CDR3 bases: TGTGCCACCAGCAGAGAACAGGGAGACGGCTACACCTTC. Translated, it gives CATSREQGDGYTF.

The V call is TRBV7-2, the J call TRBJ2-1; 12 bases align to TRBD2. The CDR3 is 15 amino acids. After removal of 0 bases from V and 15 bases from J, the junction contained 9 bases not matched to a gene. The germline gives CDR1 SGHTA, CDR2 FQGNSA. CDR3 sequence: CASSLAGTSGPGTFF. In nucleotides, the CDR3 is TGTGCCAGCAGCTTAGCCGGGACTAGCGGGCCCGGAACGTTCTTC. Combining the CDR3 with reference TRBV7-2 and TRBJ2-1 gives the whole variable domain GAGVSQSPSNKVTEKGKDVELRCDPISGHTALYWYRQSLGQGLEFLIYFQGNSAPDKSGLPSDRFSAERTGGSVSTLTIQRTQQEDSAVYLCASSLAGTSGPGTFFGPGTRLTVL.

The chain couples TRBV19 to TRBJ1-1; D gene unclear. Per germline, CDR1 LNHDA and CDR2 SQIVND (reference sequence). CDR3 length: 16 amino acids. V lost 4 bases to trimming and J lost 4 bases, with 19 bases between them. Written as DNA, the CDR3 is TGTGCCAGTAGTACGATCCCGGAGGGAGCTAGCACTGAAGCTTTCTTT. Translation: CASSTIPEGASTEAFF.

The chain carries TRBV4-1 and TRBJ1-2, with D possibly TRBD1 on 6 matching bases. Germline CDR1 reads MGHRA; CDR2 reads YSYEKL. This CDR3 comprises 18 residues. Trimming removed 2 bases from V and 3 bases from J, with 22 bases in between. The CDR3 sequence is CASSQRTAPPGSDYGYTF. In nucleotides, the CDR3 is TGCGCCAGCAGCCAAAGGACAGCCCCCCCTGGGTCGGACTATGGCTACACCTTC.

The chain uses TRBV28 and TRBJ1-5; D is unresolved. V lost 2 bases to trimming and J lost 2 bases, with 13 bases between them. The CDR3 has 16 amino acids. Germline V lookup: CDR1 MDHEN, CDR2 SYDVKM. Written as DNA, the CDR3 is TGTGCCAGCAGTTTAGAGCGGCCGTTCCGCAATCAGCCCCAGCATTTT. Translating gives CASSLERPFRNQPQHF.

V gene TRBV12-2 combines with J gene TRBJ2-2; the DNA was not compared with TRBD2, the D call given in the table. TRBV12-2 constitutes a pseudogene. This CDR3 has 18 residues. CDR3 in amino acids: CASRLDWRGGAPTGELFF. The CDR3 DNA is TGTGCAAGTCGCTTAGACTGGAGGGGGGGAGCTCCCACCGGGGAGCTGTTTTTT.

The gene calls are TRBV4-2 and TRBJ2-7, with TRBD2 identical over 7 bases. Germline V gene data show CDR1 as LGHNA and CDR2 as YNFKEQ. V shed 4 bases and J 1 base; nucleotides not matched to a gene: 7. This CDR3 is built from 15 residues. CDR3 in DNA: TGTGCCAGCAGCCTTGGACTAGACAGTTCCTACGAGCAGTACTTC. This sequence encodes CASSLGLDSSYEQYF.

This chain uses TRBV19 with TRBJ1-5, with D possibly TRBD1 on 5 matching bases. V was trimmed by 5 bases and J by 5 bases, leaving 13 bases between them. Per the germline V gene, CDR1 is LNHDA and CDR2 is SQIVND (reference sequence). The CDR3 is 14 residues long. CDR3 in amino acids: CASSHQGRDQPQHF. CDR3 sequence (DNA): TGTGCCAGTAGTCATCAGGGCCGGGATCAGCCCCAGCATTTT.

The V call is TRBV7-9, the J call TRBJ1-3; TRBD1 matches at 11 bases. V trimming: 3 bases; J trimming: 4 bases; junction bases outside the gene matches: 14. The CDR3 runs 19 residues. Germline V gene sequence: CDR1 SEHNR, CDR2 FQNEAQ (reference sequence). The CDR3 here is CASSFITGTGGSGGNTIYF. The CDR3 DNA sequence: TGTGCCAGCAGCTTTATCACCGGGACAGGGGGTTCAGGAGGAAACACCATATATTTT. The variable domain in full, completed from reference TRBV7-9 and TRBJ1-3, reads DTGVSQNPRHKITKRGQNVTFRCDPISEHNRLYWYRQTLGQGPEFLTYFQNEAQLEKSRLLSDRFSAERPKGSFSTLEIQRTEQGDSAMYLCASSFITGTGGSGGNTIYFGEGSWLTVV.

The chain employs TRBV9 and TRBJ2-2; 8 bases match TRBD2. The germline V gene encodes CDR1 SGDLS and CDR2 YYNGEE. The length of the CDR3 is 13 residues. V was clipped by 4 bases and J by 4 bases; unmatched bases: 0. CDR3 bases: TGTGCCAGCAGCAGCGGGGGCACCGGGGAGCTGTTTTTT. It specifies CASSSGGTGELFF.

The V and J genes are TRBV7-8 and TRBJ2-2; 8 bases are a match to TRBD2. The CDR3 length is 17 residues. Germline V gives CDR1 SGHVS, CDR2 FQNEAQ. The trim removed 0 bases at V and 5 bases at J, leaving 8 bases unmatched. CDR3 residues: CASSLARIGGDTGELFF. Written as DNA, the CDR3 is TGTGCCAGCAGCTTAGCGCGTATCGGGGGGGATACCGGGGAGCTGTTTTTT. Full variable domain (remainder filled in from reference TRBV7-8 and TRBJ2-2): GAGVSQSPRYKVAKRGQDVALRCDPISGHVSLFWYQQALGQGPEFLTYFQNEAQLDKSGLPSDRFFAERPEGSVSTLKIQRTQQEDSAVYLCASSLARIGGDTGELFFGEGSRLTVL.

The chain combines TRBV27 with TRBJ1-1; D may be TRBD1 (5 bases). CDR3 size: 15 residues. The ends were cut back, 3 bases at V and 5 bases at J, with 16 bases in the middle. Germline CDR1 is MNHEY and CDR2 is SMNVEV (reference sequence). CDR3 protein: CASSFQWGPWTEAFF. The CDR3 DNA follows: TGTGCCAGCAGTTTCCAGTGGGGCCCCTGGACTGAAGCTTTCTTT.

The CDR3 DNA follows: TGTGCCAGCACGGCGGGAGGTTTTGAAAAACTGTTTTTT. Translating it yields CASTAGGFEKLFF. The V and J genes are TRBV7-2 and TRBJ1-4; the D is unclear. Trimming stripped 7 bases from V and 7 bases from J, with 13 bases between. Germline V gives CDR1 SGHTA, CDR2 FQGNSA. The CDR3 contains 13 residues. The whole variable domain, remainder taken from reference TRBV7-2 and TRBJ1-4, is GAGVSQSPSNKVTEKGKDVELRCDPISGHTALYWYRQSLGQGLEFLIYFQGNSAPDKSGLPSDRFSAERTGGSVSTLTIQRTQQEDSAVYLCASTAGGFEKLFFGSGTQLSVL.

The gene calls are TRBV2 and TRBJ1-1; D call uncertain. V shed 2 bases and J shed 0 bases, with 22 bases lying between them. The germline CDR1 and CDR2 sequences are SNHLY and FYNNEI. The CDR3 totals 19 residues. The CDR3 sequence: CASSEISPGEYKMNTEAFF. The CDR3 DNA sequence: TGTGCCAGCAGTGAAATTTCGCCGGGTGAGTATAAGATGAACACTGAAGCTTTCTTT.

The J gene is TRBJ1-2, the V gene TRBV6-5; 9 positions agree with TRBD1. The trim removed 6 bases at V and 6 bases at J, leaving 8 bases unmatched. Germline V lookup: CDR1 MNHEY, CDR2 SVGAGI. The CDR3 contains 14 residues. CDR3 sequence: CASRRTGGGDGYTF. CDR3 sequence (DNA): TGTGCCAGCAGGAGAACAGGGGGCGGAGATGGCTACACCTTC.

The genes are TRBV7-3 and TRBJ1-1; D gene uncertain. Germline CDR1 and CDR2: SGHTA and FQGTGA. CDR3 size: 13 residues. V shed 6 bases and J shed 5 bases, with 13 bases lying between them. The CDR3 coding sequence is TGTGCCAGCAGTCTCGAGCCGTTAACTGAAGCTTTCTTT. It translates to CASSLEPLTEAFF.

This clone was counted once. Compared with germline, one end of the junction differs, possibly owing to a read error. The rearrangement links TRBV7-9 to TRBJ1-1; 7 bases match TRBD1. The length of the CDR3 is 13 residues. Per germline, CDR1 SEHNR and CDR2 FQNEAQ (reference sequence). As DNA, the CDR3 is TGTTCCAGCAGCTTAACAGGGGACACTGAAGCTTTCTTT. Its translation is CSSSLTGDTEAFF.

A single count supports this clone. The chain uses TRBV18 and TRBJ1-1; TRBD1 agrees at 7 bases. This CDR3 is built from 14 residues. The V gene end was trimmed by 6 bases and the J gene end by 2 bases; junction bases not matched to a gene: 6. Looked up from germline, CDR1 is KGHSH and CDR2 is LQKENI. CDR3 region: CASSPGQLNTEAFF. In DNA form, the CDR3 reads TGTGCCAGCTCCCCGGGACAGCTTAACACTGAAGCTTTCTTT.

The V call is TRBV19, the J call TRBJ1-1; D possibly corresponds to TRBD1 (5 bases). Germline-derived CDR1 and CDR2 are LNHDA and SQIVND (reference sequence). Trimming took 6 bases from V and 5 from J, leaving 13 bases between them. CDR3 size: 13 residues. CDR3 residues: CASRIVGGTEAFF. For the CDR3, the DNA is TGTGCCAGTAGGATTGTTGGGGGGACTGAAGCTTTCTTT. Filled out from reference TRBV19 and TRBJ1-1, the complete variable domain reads DGGITQSPKYLFRKEGQNVTLSCEQNLNHDAMYWYRQDPGQGLRLIYYSQIVNDFQKGDIAEGYSVSREKKESFPLTVTSAQKNPTAFYLCASRIVGGTEAFFGQGTRLTVV.

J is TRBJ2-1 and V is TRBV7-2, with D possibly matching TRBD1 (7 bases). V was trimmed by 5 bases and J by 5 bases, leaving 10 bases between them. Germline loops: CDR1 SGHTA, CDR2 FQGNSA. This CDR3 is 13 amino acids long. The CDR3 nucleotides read TGTGCCAGCAGCCGCAGGGGGGACAATGAGCAGTTCTTC. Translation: CASSRRGDNEQFF.

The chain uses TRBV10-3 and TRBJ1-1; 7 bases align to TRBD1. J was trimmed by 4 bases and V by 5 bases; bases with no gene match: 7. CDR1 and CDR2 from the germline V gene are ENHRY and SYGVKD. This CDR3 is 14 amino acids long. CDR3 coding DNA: TGTGCCATCAGTTTAGGGGGCCAGGGCACTGAAGCTTTCTTT. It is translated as CAISLGGQGTEAFF.

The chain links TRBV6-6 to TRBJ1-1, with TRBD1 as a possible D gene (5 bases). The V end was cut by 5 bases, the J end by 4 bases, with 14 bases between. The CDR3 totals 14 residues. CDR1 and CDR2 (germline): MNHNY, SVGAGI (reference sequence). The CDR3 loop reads CASSPQGLGTEAFF. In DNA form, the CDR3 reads TGTGCCAGCAGTCCCCAGGGCCTCGGCACTGAAGCTTTCTTT.

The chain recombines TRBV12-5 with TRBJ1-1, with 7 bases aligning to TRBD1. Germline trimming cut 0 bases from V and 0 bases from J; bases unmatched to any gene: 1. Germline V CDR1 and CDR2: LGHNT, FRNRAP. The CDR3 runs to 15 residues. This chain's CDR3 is CASGLVGQLNTEAFF. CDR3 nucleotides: TGTGCTAGTGGTTTGGTGGGACAGCTGAACACTGAAGCTTTCTTT.

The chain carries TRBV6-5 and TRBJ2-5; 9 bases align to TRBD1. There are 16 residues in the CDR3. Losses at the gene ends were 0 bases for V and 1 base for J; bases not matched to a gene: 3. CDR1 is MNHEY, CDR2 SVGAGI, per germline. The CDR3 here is CASSYSGTGLQETQYF. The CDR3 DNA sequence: TGTGCCAGCAGTTACTCCGGGACAGGGCTCCAAGAGACCCAGTACTTC.

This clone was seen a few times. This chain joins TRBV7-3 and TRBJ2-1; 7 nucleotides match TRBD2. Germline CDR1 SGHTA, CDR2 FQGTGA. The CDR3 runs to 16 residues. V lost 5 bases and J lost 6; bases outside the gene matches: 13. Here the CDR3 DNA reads TGTGCCAGCAGCCTAAAAGGACTAGGGCGAGGCAATGAGCAGTTCTTC. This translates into CASSLKGLGRGNEQFF. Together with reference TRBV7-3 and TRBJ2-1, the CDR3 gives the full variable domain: GAGVSQTPSNKVTEKGKYVELRCDPISGHTALYWYRQSLGQGPEFLIYFQGTGAADDSGLPNDRFFAVRPEGSVSTLKIQRTERGDSAVYLCASSLKGLGRGNEQFFGPGTRLTVL.

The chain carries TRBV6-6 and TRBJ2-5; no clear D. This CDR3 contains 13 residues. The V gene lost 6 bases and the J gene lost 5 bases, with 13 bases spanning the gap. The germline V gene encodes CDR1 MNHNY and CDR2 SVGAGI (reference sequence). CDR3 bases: TGTGCCAGCAGCCCCCCGCCCGGGGAGACCCAGTACTTC. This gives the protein CASSPPPGETQYF.

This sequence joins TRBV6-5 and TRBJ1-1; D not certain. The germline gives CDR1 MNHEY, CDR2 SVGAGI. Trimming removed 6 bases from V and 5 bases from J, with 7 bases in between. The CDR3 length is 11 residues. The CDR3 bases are TGTGCCAGCAGGCAGAGGACTGAAGCTTTCTTT. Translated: CASRQRTEAFF.